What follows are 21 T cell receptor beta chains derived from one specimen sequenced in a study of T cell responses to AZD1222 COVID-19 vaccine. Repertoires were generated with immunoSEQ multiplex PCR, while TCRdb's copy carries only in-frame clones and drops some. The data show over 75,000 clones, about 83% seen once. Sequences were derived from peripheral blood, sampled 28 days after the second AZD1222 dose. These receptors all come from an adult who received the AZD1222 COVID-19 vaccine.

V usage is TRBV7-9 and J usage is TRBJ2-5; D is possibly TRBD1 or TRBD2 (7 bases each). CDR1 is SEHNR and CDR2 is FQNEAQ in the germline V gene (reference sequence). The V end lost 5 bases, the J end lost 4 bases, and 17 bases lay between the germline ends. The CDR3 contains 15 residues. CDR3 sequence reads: CASSPRRRGGETQYF. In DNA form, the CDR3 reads TGTGCCAGCAGCCCGAGGCGCAGGGGGGGAGAGACCCAGTACTTC.

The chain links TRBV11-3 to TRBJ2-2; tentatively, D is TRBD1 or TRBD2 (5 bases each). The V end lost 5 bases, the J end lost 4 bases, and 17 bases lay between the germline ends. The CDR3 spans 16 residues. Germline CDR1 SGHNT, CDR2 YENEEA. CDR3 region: CASSAVGTLSTGELFF. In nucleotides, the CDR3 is TGTGCCAGCAGCGCCGTCGGGACCCTCTCCACCGGGGAGCTGTTTTTT.

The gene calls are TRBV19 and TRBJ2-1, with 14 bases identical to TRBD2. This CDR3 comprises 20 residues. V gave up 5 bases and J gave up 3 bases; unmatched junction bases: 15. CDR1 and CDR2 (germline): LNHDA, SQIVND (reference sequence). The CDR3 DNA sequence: TGTGCCAGTAGTCCCCGTTTGACTAGCGGGGGGGAGGGGAGCTACAATGAGCAGTTCTTC. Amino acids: CASSPRLTSGGEGSYNEQFF. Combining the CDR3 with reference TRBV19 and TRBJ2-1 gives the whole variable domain DGGITQSPKYLFRKEGQNVTLSCEQNLNHDAMYWYRQDPGQGLRLIYYSQIVNDFQKGDIAEGYSVSREKKESFPLTVTSAQKNPTAFYLCASSPRLTSGGEGSYNEQFFGPGTRLTVL.

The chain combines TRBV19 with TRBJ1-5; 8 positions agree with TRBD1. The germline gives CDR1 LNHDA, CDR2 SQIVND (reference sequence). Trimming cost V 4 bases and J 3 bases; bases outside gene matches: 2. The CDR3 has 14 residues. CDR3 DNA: TGTGCCAGTAGTAAGGGACAGGACAATCAGCCCCAGCATTTT. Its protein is CASSKGQDNQPQHF. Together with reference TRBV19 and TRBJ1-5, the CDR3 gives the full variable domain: DGGITQSPKYLFRKEGQNVTLSCEQNLNHDAMYWYRQDPGQGLRLIYYSQIVNDFQKGDIAEGYSVSREKKESFPLTVTSAQKNPTAFYLCASSKGQDNQPQHFGDGTRLSIL.

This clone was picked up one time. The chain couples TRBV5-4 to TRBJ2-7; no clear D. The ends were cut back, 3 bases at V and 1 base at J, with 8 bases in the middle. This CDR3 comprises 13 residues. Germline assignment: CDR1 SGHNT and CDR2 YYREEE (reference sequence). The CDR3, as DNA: TGTGCCAGCAGCTCCGGTACTTCCTACGAGCAGTACTTC. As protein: CASSSGTSYEQYF.

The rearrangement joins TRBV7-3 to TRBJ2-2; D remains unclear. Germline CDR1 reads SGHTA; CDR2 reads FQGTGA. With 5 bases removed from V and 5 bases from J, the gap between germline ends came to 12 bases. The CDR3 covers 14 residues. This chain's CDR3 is CASSPAFRTGELFF. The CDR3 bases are TGTGCCAGCAGCCCCGCATTCCGGACCGGGGAGCTGTTTTTT.

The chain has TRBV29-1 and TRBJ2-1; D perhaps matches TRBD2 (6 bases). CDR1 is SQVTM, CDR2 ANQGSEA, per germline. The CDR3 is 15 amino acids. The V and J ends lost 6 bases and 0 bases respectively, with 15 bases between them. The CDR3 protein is CSVMGRRDSYNEQFF. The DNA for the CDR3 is TGCAGCGTGATGGGGAGGAGGGACTCCTACAATGAGCAGTTCTTC.

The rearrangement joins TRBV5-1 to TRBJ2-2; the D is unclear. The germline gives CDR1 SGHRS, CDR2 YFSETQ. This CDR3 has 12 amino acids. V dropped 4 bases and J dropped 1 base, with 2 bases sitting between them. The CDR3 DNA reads TGCGCCAGCAGCGTGAACACCGGGGAGCTGTTTTTT. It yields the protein CASSVNTGELFF.

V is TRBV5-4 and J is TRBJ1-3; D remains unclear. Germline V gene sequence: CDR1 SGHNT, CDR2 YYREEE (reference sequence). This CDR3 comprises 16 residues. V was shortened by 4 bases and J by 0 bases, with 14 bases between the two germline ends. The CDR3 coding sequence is TGTGCCAGCAGCCCCGGCCTACAGAGCTCTGGAAACACCATATATTTT. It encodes CASSPGLQSSGNTIYF.

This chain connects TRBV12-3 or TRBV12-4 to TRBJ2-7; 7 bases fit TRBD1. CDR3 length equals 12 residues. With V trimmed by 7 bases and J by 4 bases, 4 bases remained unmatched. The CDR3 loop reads CASTSQGYEQYF. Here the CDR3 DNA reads TGTGCCAGCACCTCACAGGGGTACGAGCAGTACTTC.

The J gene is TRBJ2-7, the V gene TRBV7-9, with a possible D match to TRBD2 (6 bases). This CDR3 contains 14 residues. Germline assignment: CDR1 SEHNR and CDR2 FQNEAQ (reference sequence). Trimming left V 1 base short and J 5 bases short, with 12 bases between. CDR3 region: CASSLEDRGDEQYF. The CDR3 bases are TGTGCCAGCAGCTTAGAGGACCGCGGGGACGAGCAGTACTTC.

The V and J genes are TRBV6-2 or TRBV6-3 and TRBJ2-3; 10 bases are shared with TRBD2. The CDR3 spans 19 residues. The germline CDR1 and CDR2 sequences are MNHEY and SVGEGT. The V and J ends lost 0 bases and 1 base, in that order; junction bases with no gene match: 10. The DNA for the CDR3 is TGTGCCAGCAGTTACTCAAGCGGGGGGGTTTGGTTAGGCACAGATACGCAGTATTTT. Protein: CASSYSSGGVWLGTDTQYF.

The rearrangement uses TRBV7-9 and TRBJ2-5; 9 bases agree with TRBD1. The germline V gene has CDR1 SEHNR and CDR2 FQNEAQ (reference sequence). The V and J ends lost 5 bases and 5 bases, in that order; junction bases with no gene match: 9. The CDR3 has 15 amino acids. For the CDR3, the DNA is TGTGCCAGCAGCATGAACAGGGGGCCTTGGGAGACCCAGTACTTC. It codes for CASSMNRGPWETQYF.

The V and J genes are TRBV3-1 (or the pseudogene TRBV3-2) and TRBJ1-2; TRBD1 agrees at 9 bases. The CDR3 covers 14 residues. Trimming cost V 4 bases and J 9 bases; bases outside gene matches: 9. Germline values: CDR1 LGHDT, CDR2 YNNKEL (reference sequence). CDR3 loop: CASSRRPGQGSYTF. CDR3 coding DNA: TGTGCCAGCAGCCGCCGTCCGGGACAGGGAAGCTACACCTTC.

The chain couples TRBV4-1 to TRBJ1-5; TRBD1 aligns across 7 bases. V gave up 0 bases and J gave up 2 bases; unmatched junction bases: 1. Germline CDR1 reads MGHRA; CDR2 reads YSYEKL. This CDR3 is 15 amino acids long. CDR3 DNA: TGCGCCAGCAGCCAAGATGGACAGGGCAATCAGCCCCAGCATTTT. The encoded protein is CASSQDGQGNQPQHF.

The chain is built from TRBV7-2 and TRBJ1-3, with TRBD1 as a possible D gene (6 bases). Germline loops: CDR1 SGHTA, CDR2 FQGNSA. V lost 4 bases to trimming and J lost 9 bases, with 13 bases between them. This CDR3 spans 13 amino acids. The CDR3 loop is CASSSTEGGTIYF. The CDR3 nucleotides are TGTGCCAGCAGCTCCACAGAGGGGGGCACCATATATTTT.

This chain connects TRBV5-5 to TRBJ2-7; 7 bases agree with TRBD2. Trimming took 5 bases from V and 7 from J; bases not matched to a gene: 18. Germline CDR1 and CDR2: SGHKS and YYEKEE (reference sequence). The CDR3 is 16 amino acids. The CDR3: CASSPRVGGGRSEQYF. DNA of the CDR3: TGTGCCAGCAGTCCCCGCGTAGGCGGGGGTAGATCAGAGCAGTACTTC.

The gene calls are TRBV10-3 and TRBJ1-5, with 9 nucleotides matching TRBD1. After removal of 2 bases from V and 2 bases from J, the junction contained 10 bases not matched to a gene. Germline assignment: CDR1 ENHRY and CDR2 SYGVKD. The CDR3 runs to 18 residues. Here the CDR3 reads CAISEAGQGVVGNQPQHF. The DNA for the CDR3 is TGTGCCATCAGTGAGGCGGGACAGGGAGTAGTTGGCAATCAGCCCCAGCATTTT.

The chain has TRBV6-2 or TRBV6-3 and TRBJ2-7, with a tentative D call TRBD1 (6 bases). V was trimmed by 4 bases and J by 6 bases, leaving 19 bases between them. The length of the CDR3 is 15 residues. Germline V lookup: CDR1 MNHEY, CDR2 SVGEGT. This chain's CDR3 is CASSFDDRLPGEQYF. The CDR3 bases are TGTGCCAGCAGTTTCGACGACAGGCTCCCGGGCGAGCAGTACTTC.

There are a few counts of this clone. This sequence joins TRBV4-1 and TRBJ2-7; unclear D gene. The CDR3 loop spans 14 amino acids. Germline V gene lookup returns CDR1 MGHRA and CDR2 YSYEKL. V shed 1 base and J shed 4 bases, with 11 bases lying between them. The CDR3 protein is CASSQVEVGYEQYF. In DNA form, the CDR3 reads TGCGCCAGCAGCCAAGTGGAAGTCGGTTACGAGCAGTACTTC.

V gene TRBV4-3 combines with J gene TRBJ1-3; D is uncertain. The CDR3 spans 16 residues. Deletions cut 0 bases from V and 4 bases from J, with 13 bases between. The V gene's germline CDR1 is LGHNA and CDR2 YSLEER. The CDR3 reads CASSQDRLLSGNTIYF. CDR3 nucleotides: TGCGCCAGCAGCCAAGATCGGCTCCTCTCCGGAAACACCATATATTTT.